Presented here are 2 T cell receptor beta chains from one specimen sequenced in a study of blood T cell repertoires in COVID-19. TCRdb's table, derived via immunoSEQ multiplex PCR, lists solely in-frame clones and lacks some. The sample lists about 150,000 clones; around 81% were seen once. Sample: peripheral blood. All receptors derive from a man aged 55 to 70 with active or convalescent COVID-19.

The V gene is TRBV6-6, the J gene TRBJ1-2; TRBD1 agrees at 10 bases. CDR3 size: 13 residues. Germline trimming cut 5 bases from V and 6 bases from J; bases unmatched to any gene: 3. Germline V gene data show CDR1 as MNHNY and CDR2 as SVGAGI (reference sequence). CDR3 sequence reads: CASSLTGGDGYTF. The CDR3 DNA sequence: TGTGCCAGCAGTCTGACAGGGGGCGATGGCTACACCTTC.

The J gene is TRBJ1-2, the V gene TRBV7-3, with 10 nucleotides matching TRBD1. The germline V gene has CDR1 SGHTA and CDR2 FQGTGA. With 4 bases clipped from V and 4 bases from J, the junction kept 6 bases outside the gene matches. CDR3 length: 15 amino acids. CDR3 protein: CASSSTGGAGYGYTF. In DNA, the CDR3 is TGTGCCAGCAGCTCGACAGGGGGCGCCGGCTATGGCTACACCTTC.